Below, one T cell receptor (beta chain) is given with its context. Its target is not known. TCRdb's table, derived via immunoSEQ multiplex PCR, lists solely in-frame clones and lacks some. This sample has tens of thousands of clones, with 75% to 80% found just once. The sort gate was single viable CD3+CD4+CD8-CD45RO+ cells for memory CD4+ T cells. CD4+ T cells were isolated by positive magnetic selection. This sample stems from a study of memory CD4+ T cells and cytomegalovirus serostatus. Overall study: This sample comes from healthy Belgian adults, eight to ten CMV seropositive, around 26 seronegative.

The V and J ends lost 1 base and 0 bases, in that order; junction bases with no gene match: 3. This CDR3 has 15 amino acids. Germline V lookup: CDR1 SGHNT, CDR2 YYREEE (reference sequence). Regarding the study as a whole: CD4+ memory repertoires contained about two fifths of the 164 reported CMV TCRbeta sequences. Suggested: most of the CMV-linked TCR signature lies in CD4+ memory cells.

Input material: memory CD4+ T cells from blood. The chain carries TRBV5-4 and TRBJ2-5, with 7 bases aligning to TRBD2. This receptor was obtained from an adult in good health and CMV-seropositive. In DNA form, the CDR3 reads TGTGCCAGCAGCTTGACTAGCGTAAACCAAGAGACCCAGTACTTC. This gives the protein CASSLTSVNQETQYF.